This T cell receptor beta chain was sequenced during a study of cytomegalovirus exposure and HLA in healthy donors (dated by TCRdb to about 2017). Regarding the complete study: An earlier analysis of fewer than 750 of the donors reported over 250 Gb of sequence data and 95 million to 130 million unique TCR beta sequences obtained from about 180 million T cells. About 300 gigabases of sequencing data and around 87 million unique TCR sequences were included in an early release covering roughly 600 HLA-typed donors. Of the 300 to 500 genotyped donors, 75% to 85% were placed in the genetic ancestry cluster associated with self-reported Caucasian donors. The study was designed to test whether signatures of past pathogen exposure could be identified by cataloging public T cell receptors. The study used immunosequencing to profile the T cell repertoires of several hundred subjects and linked those repertoires to cytomegalovirus serostatus. In addition to the first cohort of roughly 670 subjects, a separate validation cohort of approximately 110 different subjects was used. High-throughput TCR immunosequencing, statistical association of individual TCRs with disease status, and machine learning were combined to predict cytomegalovirus infection status. A later analysis re-analyzed previously published TCR beta repertoires from 666 donors and added high-resolution HLA genotyping to study TCR occurrence patterns. The later analysis used no new phenotypic data to find candidate immune exposures, relying instead on TCR beta sequences and their occurrence across donors. An earlier analysis of approximately 630 of the donors applied high-throughput TCR beta sequencing to assess whether each TCR beta V gene segment acted as functional or pseudogenic. Donor age, sex, ethnicity and CMV serostatus were compiled alongside the repertoire data. In a later genetic analysis, genome-wide SNP genotypes for about 55% of the roughly 700 donors were used, and that subset was treated as a discovery cohort. Every discovery cohort repertoire had been produced on one sequencing platform. HLA typing included class I and class II loci at four-digit resolution. The number of typed donors differed by locus: roughly 620-630 for A, B, C, DRB1 and DQB1; approximately 520 for DQA1; 606 for DPA1; and roughly 450 for DPB1. Because of strong linkage in the cohort, five DR-DQ haplotypes were treated as single units for association and clustering. On average, around 200,000 unique TCR beta nucleotide sequences were sequenced per donor among about 400 genotyped donors of the cohort, with about 17% of those sequences being non-productive.

The receptor library was made with the immunoSEQ multiplex PCR assay. For the multiplex PCR, a mixture combining 60 forward primers for TCR Vbeta segments and 13 reverse primers for TCR Jbeta segments was used. The CDR3 region of rearranged TCR beta genes was amplified from genomic DNA with a multiplex PCR assay. The Illumina HiSeq System was used to sequence the amplified TCR beta libraries as 87-base-pair reads. The original methods were these. In a later analysis, some 80 million unique TCR beta chains were counted across the 500 to 850 repertoires, and roughly 11 million of these chains were shared by at least two donors. A nearest-neighbor algorithm error-corrected the raw reads and collapsed the reads into unique sequences, merging closely related sequences to remove PCR and sequencing errors. To assign V, D and J gene segments, CDR3 sequences were aligned to IMGT reference sequences. Each retained sequence needed at least a six-nucleotide match to both a V gene segment and a J gene segment. Rearrangements were called productive when the CDR3 lacked stop codons and stayed in frame with V and J; all others were non-productive. CDR3 was defined by IMGT convention, running from the second conserved V-encoded cysteine to the conserved J-encoded phenylalanine. Sequences without an unambiguous match to a single V gene segment were excluded from the earlier analysis of 450 to 750 of the donors. In an earlier analysis of 587 of the donors, V segments were called functional above 56.7% productive rearrangements and were called segregating when the between-donor standard deviation exceeded 5%. To diagnose cytomegalovirus status from the catalog of TCR beta chain sequences, a statistical classification framework was built. In a later analysis, TCR nucleotide sequences were compared against IMGT/GENE-DB human TR gene sequences so that V and J genes could be assigned. A later analysis assigned CDR3 sequences and most-parsimonious VDJ recombination scenarios with the TCRdist pipeline. A later analysis defined each TCR beta chain by its CDR3 amino acid sequence plus V-gene family, and excluded reads lacking a unique V-gene family. In a later analysis, fewer than 650 highly shared, low-generation-probability nucleotide sequences were removed to address suspected cross-contamination and a sequencing artifact. For each public chain, a later analysis derived a clonal expansion index from normalized ranks of inferred template counts within each repertoire. In a later analysis, generation probabilities were computed with a VDJ recombination model fitted to out-of-frame rearrangements, and the resulting probabilities were checked against IGoR. Hypergeometric tests were used in a later analysis to score TCR-TCR, TCR-HLA and TCR-CMV co-occurrence, with a repertoire-size bias correction applied to the TCR pairs. To estimate false discovery rates, a later analysis permuted the HLA or CMV assignments 20 times. A later analysis grouped co-occurring TCRs with DBSCAN, adding TCRdist sequence similarity when clustering within HLA-allele-positive subsets. Repertoires with fewer than 30,000 or more than 120,000 public chains were left out of co-occurrence clustering, as were five repertoires with anomalous nucleotide sharing. TCRdb stores this immuneACCESS table with in-frame sequences only. Part of the clones is absent; in the studies checked, under half of the shortfall reflects unresolved V genes, and no reason is known for the rest. V, J and clone size are taken as reported in that table, and D and trimming were inferred from the DNA itself. Counted in this sample were approximately 150,000 clones; just under 80% of them appeared once. The ten largest clonotypes hold 1.3% of the sample.

Trimming leaves V shorter by 0 bases and J shorter by 0 bases, with the junction holding 2 bases beyond the gene matches. Sequences SGHRS (CDR1) and YFSETQ (CDR2) are obtained from the germline V gene. The CDR3 runs 15 residues from the cysteine to the phenylalanine. Solely the CDR3 DNA is kept, with 45 bases framed from the first base. The cohort consisted of 650 to 700 healthy bone marrow donors. All cohort members were sampled while nominally healthy, although unrecorded immune exposures were likely present. The donor tested CMV seronegative and was one of the 352 seronegative cohort members. A peripheral blood sample was provided by each donor, and peripheral blood mononuclear cells were used for TCR beta sequencing. The Qiagen DNeasy Blood Extraction Kit was used to extract genomic DNA from the blood cell samples. As concerns this clone: Its antigen remains unidentified. The record has no base qualities; no much larger clone is one base away.

Broad study findings and their caveats: Strong co-occurrence of HLA alleles, especially DR and DQ, made assigning TCR associations to individual alleles difficult. A further reported finding was that TCR beta sequences accurately predicted the HLA-A and HLA-B alleles for most subjects in the first cohort. Some IMGT-functional V segments, including TRBV6-2 and TRBV6-3, could not be told apart with the 87-base-pair reads, so those segments were excluded. In the study, roughly 160 TCR beta chains were listed as associated with cytomegalovirus. Several of the top co-occurrence clusters appeared to be linked to parvovirus B19, influenza, CMV and Epstein-Barr virus, according to a later analysis. In both the original and validation cohorts, the classifier was reported to diagnose cytomegalovirus status with high specificity and sensitivity. In a later genetic analysis, a missense DCLRE1C variant was associated with V-gene and J-gene trimming of TCR beta chains, and the association was replicated in an independent cohort. According to a later genetic analysis, donors in an Asian-associated ancestry cluster had fewer N-insertions in productive TCRs than the approximately 690-donor mean. The only immune exposure information available for the cohort was CMV serostatus. The authors suggested that the approach could potentially be generalized to other disease states and immunological phenotypes. Correlated functional status among segregating V segments might be attributable to linkage disequilibrium, but an unknown experimental factor could not be ruled out. In vitro tests confirmed that a few of the cytomegalovirus-associated TCR beta chains recognize cytomegalovirus antigens. Because counts were too low, roughly 16 rarely observed V segments, including chromosome 9 orphons, were left out of the earlier analysis of over 550 of the donors. A group of highly shared sequence variants was considered likely to be a technical artifact of the sequencing pipeline. In a later analysis, TCR association rates were found to vary across HLA loci, with the most associated TCRs seen for DRB1 alleles and the fewest for HLA-C alleles. Because some donors lacked HLA typing at each locus, the association tests relied only on the typed subset. Only TCR beta chains were sequenced in this cohort, and the absence of alpha or paired-chain data limited detectable features. Broadly in line with IMGT annotations, most TCR beta V segments showed up in productive rearrangements about 87% or about 30% of the time in an earlier analysis of around 550 of the donors. At a false discovery rate of 0.05, a later analysis linked about 16,000 TCR beta sequences to specific HLA alleles. Most TCR sequences were observed very rarely across donors, whereas some public TCRs were present in many individuals. In a later analysis, HLA-associated TCR beta chains were found to be more clonally expanded and to have lower generation probabilities than equally common non-associated chains. The presence/absence analyses assumed that sequencing depth was roughly uniform across donors, and that assumption may not be true. According to a later analysis, most CMV-associated TCR beta chains appeared to be HLA-restricted, and the HLA associations seemed to be driven largely by CMV exposure.

This TCR derives from a woman aged 45 to 65 in good health and CMV-seronegative. The sequenced material came from PBMCs. This chain joins TRBV5-1 to TRBJ2-7, and 8 junctional nucleotides match TRBD2. For the CDR3, the sequence is CASSLAGGSSYEQYF. The nucleotide sequence reads TGCGCCAGCAGCTTGGCGGGGGGGAGCTCCTACGAGCAGTACTTC.